This T cell receptor beta chain was documented in a study of T cell responses to AZD1222 COVID-19 vaccine. Generated by immunoSEQ multiplex PCR, the TCRdb table keeps only in-frame clones and is missing some. Of tens of thousands of clones listed, 88% are singletons. General observations from the study: The study identified only a handful of AZD1222 recipients as seropositive at baseline.

This CDR3 contains 18 residues. CDR1 and CDR2 from the germline V gene are LNHDA and SQIVND (reference sequence). Germline trimming cut 7 bases from V and 3 bases from J; bases unmatched to any gene: 15. About this clone: Antigen unknown.

The V call is TRBV19, the J call TRBJ1-2; TRBD1 matches 12 bases. The receptor was derived from an adult in good health. Material: peripheral blood, obtained on day 0 of AZD1222 vaccination. Here the CDR3 reads CASNRHRDRGREDYGYTF. As DNA, the CDR3 is TGTGCCAGTAATCGACACCGGGACAGGGGGCGTGAAGACTATGGCTACACCTTC.